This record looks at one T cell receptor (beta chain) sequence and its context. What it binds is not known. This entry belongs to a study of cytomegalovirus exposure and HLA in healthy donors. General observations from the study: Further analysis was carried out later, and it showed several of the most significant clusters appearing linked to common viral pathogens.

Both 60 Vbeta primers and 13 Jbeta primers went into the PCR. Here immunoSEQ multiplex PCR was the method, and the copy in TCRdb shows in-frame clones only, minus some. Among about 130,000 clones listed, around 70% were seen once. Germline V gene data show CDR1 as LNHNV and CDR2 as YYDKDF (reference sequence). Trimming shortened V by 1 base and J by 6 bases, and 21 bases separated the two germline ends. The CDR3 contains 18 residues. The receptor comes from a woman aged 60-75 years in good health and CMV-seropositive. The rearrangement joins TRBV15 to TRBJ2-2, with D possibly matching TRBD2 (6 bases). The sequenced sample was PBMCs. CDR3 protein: CATSRGGGYRTDAGELFF. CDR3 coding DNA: TGTGCCACCAGCAGAGGAGGAGGGTACCGCACAGACGCCGGGGAGCTGTTTTTT.